A single sample gave rise to the 15 T cell receptor beta chains below, sequenced in a study of CD8+CD57+ T cells in acquired aplastic anemia. Genomic DNA provided the template from which TCR beta VDJ and CDR3 profiles were obtained. Each CDR3 protein gets one entry after TCRdb re-called the reads with MiXCR. The sample has more than 150,000 distinct CDR3 sequences, over 40% seen once. The patients chosen for sequencing had shown expansion of CD8+CD57+ cells (detected by flow cytometry). The material sequenced was sorted CD4+, CD8+, or CD8+CD57+ T cells (not recorded which) from PBMCs. The receptors shown here come from a human donor with aplastic anemia.

This clonotype was counted ten times or more. The chain uses TRBV19 and TRBJ1-5, with D unresolved. This CDR3 is built from 14 residues. Germline CDR1 and CDR2: LNHDA and SQIVND (reference sequence). Trimming cost V 5 bases and J 4 bases, with 12 bases left between them. The CDR3 spells CASSSRTMNQPQHF. CDR3 DNA sequence: TGTGCCAGTAGTTCTCGGACCATGAATCAGCCCCAGCATTTT.

The chain's CDR3 is CVSSPQRQHYEQYV. CDR3 bases: TGTGTCAGCTCCCCACAGCGACAACACTACGAGCAGTACGTC. The rearrangement links TRBV18 to TRBJ2-7; unclear D gene. The CDR3 covers 14 residues. In germline, CDR1 is KGHSH, CDR2 LQKENI.

This clonotype showed up many times. This chain connects TRBV7-2 to TRBJ1-2; TRBD1 aligns across 7 bases. This CDR3 spans 15 amino acids. The germline gives CDR1 SGHTA, CDR2 FQGNSA. Germline trimming cut 5 bases from V and 4 bases from J; bases unmatched to any gene: 10. The CDR3 DNA follows: TGTGCCAGCAGCGCAGGGGGGGCCGATCTCTATGGCTACACCTTC. Translated, it gives CASSAGGADLYGYTF.

This clonotype was detected a few times. One end of the junction varies from germline; a read error may be responsible. The V gene is TRBV18, the J gene TRBJ1-2, with D unresolved. The CDR3 runs 13 residues. Germline CDR1 is KGHSH and CDR2 is LQKENI. CDR3 protein: CASSLRDSYGCTF. CDR3 nucleotides: TGTGCCAGCTCACTCCGGGATTCTTATGGCTGCACCTTC.

The chain has TRBV19 and TRBJ1-6, with 12 bases lining up with TRBD1. Per the germline V gene, CDR1 is LNHDA and CDR2 is SQIVND (reference sequence). The junction had 6 bases not matched to a gene; V was cut back by 4 bases and J by 5 bases. The CDR3 extends over 17 amino acids. CDR3 amino acids: CASSRPGQGANNSPLHF. The CDR3 region has the DNA TGTGCCAGTAGTAGACCGGGACAGGGGGCGAATAATTCACCCCTCCACTTT.

About this clonotype: The conserved closing phenylalanine or tryptophan is absent in this CDR3, likely reflecting a read error. V usage is TRBV2 and J usage is TRBJ2-5; D possibly corresponds to TRBD2 (5 bases). Trimming cost V 3 bases and J 5 bases, with 10 bases left between them. CDR3 length equals 13 residues. CDR1 is SNHLY and CDR2 is FYNNEI in the germline V gene. CDR3 loop: CASSDGSVETQYS. The CDR3 DNA sequence: TGTGCCAGCAGTGACGGTAGCGTGGAGACCCAGTACTCC.

This sequence joins TRBV2 and TRBJ1-1; the D is unclear. In germline, CDR1 is SNHLY, CDR2 FYNNEI. The length of the CDR3 is 14 residues. V lost 4 bases to trimming and J lost 3 bases, with 12 bases between them. CDR3 in amino acids: CASSVYQGDTEAFF. DNA of the CDR3: TGTGCCAGCAGTGTGTACCAAGGCGACACTGAAGCTTTCTTT.

The chain uses TRBV14 and TRBJ2-3, with no clear D. V was shortened by 1 base and J by 8 bases, with 10 bases between the two germline ends. Germline CDR1 reads SGHDN; CDR2 reads FVKESK. CDR3 size: 13 residues. CDR3 protein: CASSQAFDPTQYF. The CDR3 region has the DNA TGTGCCAGCAGCCAAGCTTTTGACCCTACGCAGTATTTT.

The chain uses TRBV29-1 and TRBJ1-1; 11 bases fit TRBD1. J lost 1 base, V lost 3 bases, and 1 base had no gene match. The germline gives CDR1 SQVTM, CDR2 ANQGSEA. The CDR3 runs 14 residues. CDR3 DNA sequence: TGCAGCGTTGATGGACAGGGGGCGAACACTGAAGCTTTCTTT. It yields the protein CSVDGQGANTEAFF.

This clonotype was counted ten times or more. The chain links TRBV29-1 to TRBJ1-1; D call uncertain. Looked up from germline, CDR1 is SQVTM and CDR2 is ANQGSEA. This CDR3 has 13 amino acids. The V end was cut by 3 bases, the J end by 1 base, with 9 bases between. The CDR3 bases are TGCAGCGTTGACCGTCGGCCGAACACTGAAGCTTTCTTT. Its translation is CSVDRRPNTEAFF.

The chain couples TRBV20-1 to TRBJ1-2; D gene unclear. CDR1 and CDR2 from the germline V gene are DFQATT and SNEGSKA (reference sequence). Trimming pared 5 bases from V and 12 bases from J, leaving 13 bases between. The CDR3 totals 10 residues. CDR3 sequence (DNA): TGCAGTGCTGTGATAGATGGAAACACCTTC. Translating it yields CSAVIDGNTF.

The chain recombines TRBV27 with TRBJ1-3; perhaps TRBD1 as D (5 bases). CDR1 is MNHEY, CDR2 SMNVEV, per germline (reference sequence). The CDR3 runs 16 residues. Trimming pared 0 bases from V and 4 bases from J, leaving 13 bases between. The CDR3, as DNA: TGTGCCAGCAGTTTATCGGGATCCAGGGTAGGAAACACCATATATTTT. Protein product: CASSLSGSRVGNTIYF.

There are a few counts of this clonotype. The chain combines TRBV24-1 with TRBJ2-5; TRBD1 agrees at 8 bases. After removal of 4 bases from V and 3 bases from J, the junction contained 9 bases not matched to a gene. CDR1 is KGHDR and CDR2 is SFDVKD in the germline V gene. The CDR3 loop spans 16 amino acids. This CDR3 is CATSERQGQVKETQYF. The CDR3 bases are TGTGCCACCAGTGAAAGACAGGGACAGGTGAAAGAGACCCAGTACTTC.

This clonotype showed up just a few times. Here the CDR3 reads CASSARGGNEKLFF. As DNA, the CDR3 is TGTGCCAGCAGTGCGCGGGGGGGAAACGAAAAACTGTTTTTT. The rearrangement links TRBV25-1 to TRBJ1-4, with D maybe TRBD1 (5 bases). With 4 bases removed from V and 8 bases from J, the gap between germline ends came to 14 bases. The CDR3 runs 14 residues. Germline values: CDR1 MGHDK, CDR2 SYGVNS. Full variable domain (rest looked up from reference TRBV25-1 and TRBJ1-4): EADIYQTPRYLVIGTGKKITLECSQTMGHDKMYWYQQDPGMELHLIHYSYGVNSTEKGDLSSESTVSRIRTEHFPLTLESARPSHTSQYLCASSARGGNEKLFFGSGTQLSVL.

This clonotype appeared many times. The CDR3 DNA is TGTGCCAGCAGCTTACAGGGCCAGCCCCAGCATTTT. Its protein is CASSLQGQPQHF. V gene TRBV7-2 combines with J gene TRBJ1-5, with D tentatively TRBD1 (5 bases). The germline V gene has CDR1 SGHTA and CDR2 FQGNSA. The CDR3 is 12 amino acids. The V end lost 2 bases, the J end lost 7 bases, and 6 bases lay between the germline ends.